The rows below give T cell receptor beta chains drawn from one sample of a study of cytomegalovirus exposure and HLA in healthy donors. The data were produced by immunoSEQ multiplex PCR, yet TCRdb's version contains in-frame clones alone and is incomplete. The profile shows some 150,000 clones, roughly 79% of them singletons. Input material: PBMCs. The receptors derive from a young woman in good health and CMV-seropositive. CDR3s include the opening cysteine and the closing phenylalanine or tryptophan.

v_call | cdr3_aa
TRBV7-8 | CASSFRRDQETQYF
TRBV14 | CASSHTSRTGPYEQYF
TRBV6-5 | CASSYPVAGVYNEQFF
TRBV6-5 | CASSYTPGQGYEQYF
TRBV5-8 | CASSIGTDQETQYF
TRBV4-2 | CASSQDHGVMASGDRDTQYF
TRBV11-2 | CASSFAIHRSTDTQYF
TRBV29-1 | CSVADRSSYEQYF
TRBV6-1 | CASSKDRGSEPQHF
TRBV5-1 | CASSTQPGQGYEQYF
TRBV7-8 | CASSLFAGGSYGYTF
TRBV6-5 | CASSFLQGTLETQYF
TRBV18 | CASSPRDRGIIQETQYF
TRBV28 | CASTIRGQGLFTLHF
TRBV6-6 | CASSYSNNEQFF
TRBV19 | CASSLWTGSYGYTF
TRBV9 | CASSATPPGGYTF
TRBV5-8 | CASSWQGADGYTF
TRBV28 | CASRGTAGEETQYF
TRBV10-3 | CAISDQNSPLHF
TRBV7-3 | CASSLGGTIHNEQFF
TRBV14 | CASSPLNLRLLGYTF
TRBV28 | CASSLNYQSQETQYF
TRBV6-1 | CASSADRGREQYF
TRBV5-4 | CASSLVQGFTDTQYF
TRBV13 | CASSSLDRGNSPLHF
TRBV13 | CASSLIRGNEQFF
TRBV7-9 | CASSLGLGEDNVLTF
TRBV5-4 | CASSSRGESGNTIYF
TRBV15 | CATSRDRGGGFDEQFF
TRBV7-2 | CASTLGGGPTGELFF
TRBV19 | CASSLGTGAGEAFF
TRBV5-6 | CASSYKPPGQGWYNEQFF
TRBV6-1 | CASSAIQGIPNTEAFF
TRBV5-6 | CASSLLGASYEQYF
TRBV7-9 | CASSLERTGLDTQYF
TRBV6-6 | CASSRGQANYGYTF
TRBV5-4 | CASSNRFSSYNSPLHF
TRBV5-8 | CASSFSGLETQYF
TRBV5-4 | CASSFGDLTDTQYF
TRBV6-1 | CASSVQDTGELFF
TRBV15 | CATSRLHSTNEQFF
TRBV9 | CASSVGTGLFYEQYF
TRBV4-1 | CASSQHVTSGGSGETQYF
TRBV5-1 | CASSLWGQQETQYF